What follows are 27 T cell receptor beta chains derived from one specimen sequenced in a study of PD-1 blockade in classical Hodgkin lymphoma. In every patient, relapse followed autologous stem cell transplantation, while exposure to brentuximab vedotin differed. TCRdb's copy holds only in-frame clones and misses some; the assay was immunoSEQ multiplex PCR. Of 30,000 to 40,000 clones in the sample, roughly four fifths were seen once. The sequences come from peripheral blood mononuclear cells (PBMCs), collected at baseline. The source of these receptors is a human donor with classical Hodgkin lymphoma.

The rearrangement uses TRBV5-1 and TRBJ2-5, with no clear D. The CDR3 consists of 12 residues. Trimming shortened V by 0 bases and J by 8 bases, and 8 bases separated the two germline ends. Germline V gene sequence: CDR1 SGHRS, CDR2 YFSETQ. The chain's CDR3 is CASSLASDTQYF. CDR3 bases: TGCGCCAGCAGCTTGGCTTCAGACACCCAGTACTTC.

This chain uses TRBV28 with TRBJ1-2; TRBD1 matches 9 bases. CDR1 and CDR2 (germline): MDHEN, SYDVKM. Trimming at V came to 3 bases and at J to 5 bases, leaving 4 bases not matched to a gene. The CDR3 runs 14 residues. CDR3: CASSFGDREYGYTF. The DNA of the CDR3 is TGTGCCAGCAGTTTCGGGGACAGGGAGTATGGCTACACCTTC.

V is TRBV2 and J is TRBJ1-2; 8 bases map to TRBD1. Germline V gene data show CDR1 as SNHLY and CDR2 as FYNNEI. The V segment lost 3 bases and the J segment 8 bases; nucleotides outside the gene matches: 11. This CDR3 is built from 15 residues. The CDR3 is CASSELGRGLRGYTF. The DNA of the CDR3 is TGTGCCAGCAGTGAGTTGGGCAGGGGGCTGAGAGGCTACACCTTC.

This clone was seen at least ten times. This rearrangement joins TRBV5-1 to TRBJ1-4; D is unclear. V lost 0 bases to trimming and J lost 8 bases, with 8 bases between them. This CDR3 is built from 13 residues. Germline V gene data show CDR1 as SGHRS and CDR2 as YFSETQ. The DNA for the CDR3 is TGCGCCAGCAGCTTGGAAGGATTCGAAAAACTGTTTTTT. It is translated as CASSLEGFEKLFF. Together with reference TRBV5-1 and TRBJ1-4, the CDR3 gives the full variable domain: KAGVTQTPRYLIKTRGQQVTLSCSPISGHRSVSWYQQTPGQGLQFLFEYFSETQRNKGNFPGRFSGRQFSNSRSEMNVSTLELGDSALYLCASSLEGFEKLFFGSGTQLSVL.

The chain links TRBV29-1 to TRBJ1-3; no firm D call. V was trimmed by 7 bases and J by 4 bases, leaving 17 bases between them. The germline V gene encodes CDR1 SQVTM and CDR2 ANQGSEA. The CDR3 covers 14 residues. The DNA for the CDR3 is TGCAGCGCGCTTGACTCACGATGGGGAAACACCATATATTTT. Its protein is CSALDSRWGNTIYF. Together with reference TRBV29-1 and TRBJ1-3, the CDR3 gives the full variable domain: SAVISQKPSRDICQRGTSLTIQCQVDSQVTMMFWYRQQPGQSLTLIATANQGSEATYESGFVIDKFPISRPNLTFSTLTVSNMSPEDSSIYLCSALDSRWGNTIYFGEGSWLTVV.

CDR3 sequence reads: CASSSSVTGTLLNEKLFF. The DNA of the CDR3 is TGTGCCAGCAGCTCATCAGTAACAGGGACCTTACTTAATGAAAAACTGTTTTTT. This chain links TRBV7-9 with TRBJ1-4; D possibly corresponds to TRBD1 (6 bases). Germline V gene sequence: CDR1 SEHNR, CDR2 FQNEAQ (reference sequence). V dropped 4 bases and J dropped 4 bases, with 22 bases sitting between them. The CDR3 extends over 18 amino acids.

V gene TRBV7-3 combines with J gene TRBJ2-5, with D unresolved. CDR1 SGHTA and CDR2 FQGTGA come from the germline V gene. V was trimmed by 1 base and J by 0 bases, leaving 9 bases between them. The CDR3 spans 15 residues. CDR3 nucleotides: TGTGCCAGCAGCTTAAATGGCCGGAACCAAGAGACCCAGTACTTC. This codes for CASSLNGRNQETQYF.

J is TRBJ2-7 and V is TRBV6-5; D gene ambiguous. Between the trimmed V and J ends, which lost 0 bases and 0 bases, there was a span of 9 bases. The CDR3 has 15 residues. Germline V gene lookup returns CDR1 MNHEY and CDR2 SVGAGI. The chain's CDR3 is CASSYSVAASYEQYF. CDR3 coding DNA: TGTGCCAGCAGTTACTCAGTTGCGGCCTCCTACGAGCAGTACTTC.

CDR3 in amino acids: CASSFVRRTDTQYF. CDR3 coding DNA: TGTGCCAGCAGTTTTGTCAGGCGCACAGATACGCAGTATTTT. V is TRBV28 and J is TRBJ2-3; D is uncertain. This CDR3 has 14 amino acids. The germline V and J ends were trimmed by 3 bases and 1 base, with 8 bases remaining between them. Germline CDR1 is MDHEN and CDR2 is SYDVKM.

The chain combines TRBV4-1 with TRBJ2-7; TRBD2 matches 8 bases. V trimming: 8 bases; J trimming: 6 bases; junction bases outside the gene matches: 12. This CDR3 comprises 14 residues. CDR1 and CDR2 from the germline V gene are MGHRA and YSYEKL. DNA of the CDR3: TGCGCCAGCCGGTTGAGCGGGAGTAATGGCGAGCAGTACTTC. Translating gives CASRLSGSNGEQYF.

On this clone: An end of the junction does not agree with germline; a read error may underlie this. The chain carries TRBV7-7 and TRBJ2-1, with TRBD2 matching 12 bases. Looked up from germline, CDR1 is SSHAT and CDR2 is FNYEAQ (reference sequence). CDR3 length: 15 amino acids. The CDR3 bases are TGTGCTAGCAGCTCCCGACTAGCGGGAGTGAATGAGCAGTTCTTC. Its translation: CASSSRLAGVNEQFF.

This clone was seen more than once but under ten times. The rearrangement joins TRBV5-1 to TRBJ1-2; 12 positions match TRBD1. The CDR3 has 16 amino acids. In germline, CDR1 is SGHRS, CDR2 YFSETQ. V lost 4 bases and J lost 5; bases outside the gene matches: 9. CDR3 bases: TGCGCCAGCAGCCAGTGGGGACAGGGGGCTAGGTATGGCTACACCTTC. It translates to CASSQWGQGARYGYTF. Full variable domain (missing parts from reference TRBV5-1 and TRBJ1-2): KAGVTQTPRYLIKTRGQQVTLSCSPISGHRSVSWYQQTPGQGLQFLFEYFSETQRNKGNFPGRFSGRQFSNSRSEMNVSTLELGDSALYLCASSQWGQGARYGYTFGSGTRLTVV.

V gene TRBV5-1 combines with J gene TRBJ2-1; D not resolved. The V end was cut by 3 bases, the J end by 3 bases, with 1 base between. Germline V gene data show CDR1 as SGHRS and CDR2 as YFSETQ. The CDR3 runs to 11 residues. The CDR3 loop is CASSYYNEQFF. For the CDR3, the DNA is TGCGCCAGCAGCTACTACAATGAGCAGTTCTTC.

The J gene is TRBJ2-1, the V gene TRBV2, with D unclear. This CDR3 contains 14 residues. With 6 bases removed from V and 4 bases from J, the gap between germline ends came to 13 bases. Per germline, CDR1 SNHLY and CDR2 FYNNEI. The CDR3 sequence: CASSTRTSYNEQFF. As DNA, the CDR3 is TGTGCCAGCAGCACTCGAACTTCGTACAATGAGCAGTTCTTC.

This chain connects TRBV7-9 to TRBJ1-3; no clear D. The CDR3 covers 12 residues. CDR1 is SEHNR and CDR2 is FQNEAQ in the germline V gene (reference sequence). V dropped 8 bases and J dropped 0 bases, with 5 bases sitting between them. CDR3 coding DNA: TGTGCCAGCGCGGGCTCTGGAAACACCATATATTTT. Its translation: CASAGSGNTIYF.

The chain carries TRBV7-6 and TRBJ1-5; D gene ambiguous. V lost 5 bases to trimming and J lost 5 bases, with 16 bases between them. Germline loops: CDR1 SGHVS, CDR2 FNYEAQ. The CDR3 extends over 15 amino acids. CDR3 nucleotides: TGTGCCAGCAGCCCACTCGGGTCAGATTATCAGCCCCAGCATTTT. It encodes CASSPLGSDYQPQHF.

This clone occurred once. This chain joins TRBV28 and TRBJ2-2; D unclear. This CDR3 contains 15 residues. Germline V gene lookup returns CDR1 MDHEN and CDR2 SYDVKM. V was cut by 7 bases and J by 3 bases, with 15 bases left in between. Here the CDR3 reads CASNTPAHYTGELFF. The DNA for the CDR3 is TGTGCCAGCAATACACCCGCCCATTACACCGGGGAGCTGTTTTTT.

The rearrangement joins TRBV28 to TRBJ2-3; TRBD1 is a possible D gene (8 bases). CDR1 and CDR2 from the germline V gene are MDHEN and SYDVKM. Trimming removed 2 bases from V and 4 bases from J, with 19 bases in between. The CDR3 contains 17 residues. CDR3 protein: CASSLISGTGLADTQYF. CDR3 sequence (DNA): TGTGCCAGCAGTTTAATCAGCGGGACAGGACTAGCAGATACGCAGTATTTT.

The J gene is TRBJ2-2, the V gene TRBV13; 14 nucleotides align to TRBD2. The CDR3 loop spans 18 amino acids. Unmatched junction bases numbered 7, after V lost 5 bases and J lost 2 bases. Germline V lookup: CDR1 PRHDT, CDR2 FYEKMQ (reference sequence). The CDR3: CASSAGLAGVLNTGELFF. DNA of the CDR3: TGTGCCAGCAGCGCGGGACTAGCGGGAGTCCTAAACACCGGGGAGCTGTTTTTT.

The rearrangement links TRBV7-9 to TRBJ1-2; D ambiguous. Germline loops: CDR1 SEHNR, CDR2 FQNEAQ (reference sequence). V lost 1 base, J lost 8 bases, and 14 bases lay in between. This CDR3 is built from 14 residues. The CDR3 sequence: CASSLGSLTGGYTF. The CDR3 region has the DNA TGTGCCAGCAGCTTAGGTTCGCTCACGGGGGGCTACACCTTC.

The genes are TRBV4-2 and TRBJ2-1; D tentatively fits TRBD1 or TRBD2 (6 bases each). V dropped 1 base and J dropped 1 base, with 23 bases sitting between them. Germline V gene lookup returns CDR1 LGHNA and CDR2 YNFKEQ. There are 20 residues in the CDR3. CDR3 residues: CASSQVAGHHLEGSYNEQFF. In nucleotides, the CDR3 is TGTGCCAGCAGCCAAGTCGCGGGACATCACCTCGAAGGGTCCTACAATGAGCAGTTCTTC.

The chain links TRBV10-3 to TRBJ2-7, with a weak D call TRBD1 (6 bases). The CDR3 has 15 residues. Germline loops: CDR1 ENHRY, CDR2 SYGVKD. V lost 5 bases to trimming and J lost 1 base, with 15 bases between them. The CDR3 DNA is TGTGCCATCAGTAACCGGGACACCTCTTCCTACGAGCAGTACTTC. It codes for CAISNRDTSSYEQYF.

The gene calls are TRBV28 and TRBJ2-5; D unresolved. Germline V gene sequence: CDR1 MDHEN, CDR2 SYDVKM. V was shortened by 2 bases and J by 7 bases, with 8 bases between the two germline ends. The CDR3 consists of 12 residues. The CDR3, as DNA: TGTGCCAGCAGTTTAAGTACTCGGACCCAGTACTTC. It yields the protein CASSLSTRTQYF.

This chain joins TRBV19 and TRBJ1-2; 12 bases line up with TRBD1. V trimming: 2 bases; J trimming: 0 bases; junction bases outside the gene matches: 13. Germline V lookup: CDR1 LNHDA, CDR2 SQIVND (reference sequence). The CDR3 loop spans 20 amino acids. CDR3 residues: CASSIYSWGQGALANYGYTF. Here the CDR3 DNA reads TGTGCCAGTAGTATATATAGCTGGGGACAGGGGGCCCTAGCTAACTATGGCTACACCTTC.

Only a few counts were recorded for this clone. This chain links TRBV4-1 with TRBJ1-5, with D possibly TRBD1 on 5 matching bases. With 4 bases removed from V and 5 bases from J, the gap between germline ends came to 18 bases. Germline loops: CDR1 MGHRA, CDR2 YSYEKL. This CDR3 has 16 amino acids. The CDR3 sequence: CASSPRGFDSDQPQHF. For the CDR3, the DNA is TGCGCCAGCAGCCCCCGGGGGTTTGACTCAGATCAGCCCCAGCATTTT.

Written as DNA, the CDR3 is TGTGCCAGCAGCCGCAACAGGGGGCAGGCTGAAGCTTTCTTT. This gives the protein CASSRNRGQAEAFF. This chain joins TRBV7-2 and TRBJ1-1; 9 positions match TRBD1. The J segment lost 6 bases and the V segment lost 5 bases, leaving 7 bases of the junction unmatched. This CDR3 contains 14 residues. In germline, CDR1 is SGHTA, CDR2 FQGNSA.

The chain combines TRBV2 with TRBJ2-7; no reliable D call. Germline V gene lookup returns CDR1 SNHLY and CDR2 FYNNEI. The CDR3 extends over 15 amino acids. Trimming pared 0 bases from V and 0 bases from J, leaving 9 bases between. CDR3 nucleotides: TGTGCCAGCAGTGAAGCCCCCTCGGTCTCCTACGAGCAGTACTTC. It is translated as CASSEAPSVSYEQYF. The variable domain in full, with the rest retrieved from reference TRBV2 and TRBJ2-7, is EPEVTQTPSHQVTQMGQEVILRCVPISNHLYFYWYRQILGQKVEFLVSFYNNEISEKSEIFDDQFSVERPDGSNFTLKIRSTKLEDSAMYFCASSEAPSVSYEQYFGPGTRLTVT.